A single T cell receptor (beta chain) is shown here with its context. Its antigen specificity is not known. No base quality information exists; no much larger clone differs at one position. These data are taken from a study of shared clonotypes between healthy human individuals (TCRdb year 2020). Turning to the overall study: The cohort comprised a couple of women and three men aged 18 to 49 years. Blood TCR repertoires of five healthy adults were deeply sequenced to estimate repertoire size and the extent of clonotype sharing between individuals. Different laboratories and diverse techniques were used to prepare libraries and sequence TCR repertoires, to increase sequencing depth and limit assay-specific biases. Each donor's leukapheresis produced roughly between roughly 0.85 and 9 billion PBMCs. The research as a whole found: Because the study included a small number of donors, the genetic and exposure-history diversity represented was limited. Based on pairwise subsampling, the degree of clonotype sharing among donors was expected to be affected by sequencing depth. Only blood was sampled, and tissue TCR repertoires likely differ from those in blood.

Using the deep immunoSEQ assay, multiplex PCR amplified TCR CDR3 regions from genomic DNA. For each cell subset, the extracted genomic DNA was distributed evenly across all wells of several immunoSEQ 96-well plates, and each plate served as one replicate. For unsorted PBMC, each replicate PCR was loaded with 250 to 300 ng genomic DNA, equivalent to some 27,000 T cell genomes. Ten immunoSEQ deep assay plates were used to sequence unsorted PBMC genomic DNA. Purified libraries were measured with a Qubit 3.0 fluorometer, size-checked on a Bioanalyzer 2100, and measured again with the KAPA Library Quantification kit. A separate single-read 150-cycle Illumina NextSeq 550 flow cell was used to sequence each immunoSEQ 96-well plate. As for the original processing: Because only junctional sequences without quality scores were contained in the immunoSEQ output, filtering matching that applied to full-length reads could not be performed. To assign V/J genes and CDR3, sequences were annotated against IMGT germline references using PyIR, a Python wrapper for IgBLAST v1.9. Reads with weak V/J assignments (E-value above 1e-6), missing CDR3, stop codons, out-of-frame junctions, or ambiguous translated residues were removed. A V3J clonotype was defined by an identical inferred V gene, J gene, and CDR3 amino acid sequence. Percentage overlap between repertoires was computed as shared unique clonotypes divided by the size of the smaller repertoire. Richness of each repertoire was evaluated using RTK rarefaction, the Chao1 estimator, and Recon v2.1 estimates of unobserved clonotypes. TCRdb limited this immuneACCESS table to in-frame rearrangements with V and J called. A share of clones is missing; checked studies link under half to unresolved V genes, and the rest is unexplained. The DNA gave D and trimming, while V, J and clone size come from that table. This sample comprises roughly 450,000 clones, around 79% of them detected only once. Roughly 13% of the sample belongs to the ten largest clones.

The donors were healthy, HIV-negative adults who had no recently reported acute infections or vaccinations. All donors were Caucasian adults living in Nashville, Tennessee, USA. For unsorted samples, tens of millions of PBMCs were counted, and genomic DNA was extracted using the QIAamp DNA Blood Mini kit. Blood was obtained by leukapheresis, after which PBMCs were separated by Ficoll-Histopaque density gradient centrifugation and cryopreserved in liquid nitrogen vapor phase. The sequenced material came from PBMCs. The receptor's source is a woman in her forties in good health. Some clones in this sample may be carry-over from other donors' samples.

The CDR3 protein sequence reads: CASSLGTRQETQYF. The nucleotides read TGCGCCAGCAGCTTGGGTACGCGGCAAGAGACCCAGTACTTC. The sequence links TRBV5-1 to TRBJ2-5, with an unclear D gene assignment. Taken from the germline V gene, the CDR1 and CDR2 loops are SGHRS and YFSETQ. V was cut back by 0 bases and J by 2 bases, leaving a gap of 8 bases between them. The cysteine opens and the phenylalanine closes a CDR3 of 14 amino acids. The CDR3 DNA has 42 bases and is translated from base 1.